The clone carrying this T cell receptor (beta chain) was observed many times. The sample is drawn from a study of naive and memory T cell subsets. CDR3 length: 15 amino acids. V lost 0 bases and J lost 4; bases outside the gene matches: 1. CDR1 and CDR2 from the germline V gene are MRHNA and SNTAGT. Two oligonucleotides, mixed equimolar, formed the beta constant-region primer covering TRBC1 and TRBC2. Ligated cDNA was amplified by four rounds of PCR with nested alpha and beta constant-region primers and SP2. Ligation attached a single-stranded oligonucleotide with a 12-nucleotide UMI and the SP2 primer to the cDNA 3' end. MiXCR, run by TCRdb on the UMI-ligation and nested PCR reads, gives a single entry per CDR3 protein. The data contain 20,000 to 25,000 distinct CDR3 sequences, roughly 9.6% of them singletons.

Specimen: central memory CD8+ T cells from blood. The chain has TRBV6-4 and TRBJ2-2; TRBD1 matches 8 bases. The clonotype was recovered from a human donor in good health. CDR3 DNA: TGTGCCAGCAGTGACTCGCAGGGGGCCACCGGGGAGCTGTTTTTT. Protein product: CASSDSQGATGELFF.